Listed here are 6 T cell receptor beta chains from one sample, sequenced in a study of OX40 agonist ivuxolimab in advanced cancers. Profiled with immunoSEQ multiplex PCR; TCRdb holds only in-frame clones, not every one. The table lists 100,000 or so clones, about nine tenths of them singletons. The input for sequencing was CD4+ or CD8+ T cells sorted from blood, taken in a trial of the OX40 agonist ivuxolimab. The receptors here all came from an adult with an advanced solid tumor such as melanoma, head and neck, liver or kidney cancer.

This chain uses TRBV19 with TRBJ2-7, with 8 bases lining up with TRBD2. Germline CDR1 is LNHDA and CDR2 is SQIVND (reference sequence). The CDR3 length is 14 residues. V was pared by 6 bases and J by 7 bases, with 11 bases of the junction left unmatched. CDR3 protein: CASRAGGRNREQYF. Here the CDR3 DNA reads TGTGCCAGTAGGGCGGGCGGGAGGAATCGAGAGCAGTACTTC.

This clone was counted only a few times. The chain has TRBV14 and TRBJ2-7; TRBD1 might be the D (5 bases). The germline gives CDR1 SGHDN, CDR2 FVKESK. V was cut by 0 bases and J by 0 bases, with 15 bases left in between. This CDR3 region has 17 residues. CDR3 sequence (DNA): TGTGCCAGCAGCCAAGATTTGTCCCCAGGGTACTCCTACGAGCAGTACTTC. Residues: CASSQDLSPGYSYEQYF.

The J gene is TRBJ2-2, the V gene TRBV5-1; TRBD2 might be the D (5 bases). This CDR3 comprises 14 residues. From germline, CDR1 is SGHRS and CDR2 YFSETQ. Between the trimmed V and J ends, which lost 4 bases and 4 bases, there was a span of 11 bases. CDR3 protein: CASSTTGVTGELFF. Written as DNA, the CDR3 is TGCGCCAGCAGCACCACCGGGGTCACCGGGGAGCTGTTTTTT.

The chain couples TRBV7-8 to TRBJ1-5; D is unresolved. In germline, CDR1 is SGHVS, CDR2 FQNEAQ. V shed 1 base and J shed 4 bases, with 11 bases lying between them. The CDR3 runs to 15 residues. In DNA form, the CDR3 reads TGTGCCAGCAGCTTAGGAGACGGACCAAATCAGCCCCAGCATTTT. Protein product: CASSLGDGPNQPQHF. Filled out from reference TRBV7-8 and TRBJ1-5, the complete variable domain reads GAGVSQSPRYKVAKRGQDVALRCDPISGHVSLFWYQQALGQGPEFLTYFQNEAQLDKSGLPSDRFFAERPEGSVSTLKIQRTQQEDSAVYLCASSLGDGPNQPQHFGDGTRLSIL.

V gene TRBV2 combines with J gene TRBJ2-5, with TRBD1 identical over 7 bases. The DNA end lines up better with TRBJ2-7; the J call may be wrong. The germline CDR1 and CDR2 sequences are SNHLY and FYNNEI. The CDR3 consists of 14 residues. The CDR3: CASSASGTAYEQYF. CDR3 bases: TGTGCCAGCAGTGCTTCCGGGACAGCATACGAGCAGTACTTC.

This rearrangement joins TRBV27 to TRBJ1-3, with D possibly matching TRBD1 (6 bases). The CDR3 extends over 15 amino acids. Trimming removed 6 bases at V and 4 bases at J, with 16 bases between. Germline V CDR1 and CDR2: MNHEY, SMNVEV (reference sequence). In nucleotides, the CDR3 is TGTGCCAGCAGCGTGGCGGGGGGGCCGGGAAACACCATATATTTT. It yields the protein CASSVAGGPGNTIYF.